These 22 T cell receptor beta chains were all obtained from the same sample, sequenced in a study of T-cell reconstitution after alpha-beta-depleted transplantation in children. Unique molecular identifiers were incorporated during preparation of the TCRbeta library. TCRdb re-analysed the PCR reads in MiXCR, keeping a single row per CDR3 protein. The sample holds 200,000 to 250,000 distinct CDR3 sequences; around 9.6% are singletons and the top ten take about 6.2%. The specimen comprised PBMCs from the stem cell graft donor, sampled from the stem cell graft. All receptors come from a human donor who donated a stem cell graft to a child with acute lymphoblastic leukemia.

The chain has TRBV7-9 and TRBJ1-5; D might be TRBD1 (5 bases). CDR1 is SEHNR and CDR2 is FQNEAQ in the germline V gene (reference sequence). This CDR3 has 16 amino acids. V was cut by 8 bases and J by 0 bases, with 17 bases left in between. The CDR3 loop is CASAPWGRNSNQPQHF. The CDR3 region has the DNA TGTGCCAGCGCGCCTTGGGGACGGAATAGCAATCAGCCCCAGCATTTT.

The V gene is TRBV24-1, the J gene TRBJ2-1; 11 bases are a match to TRBD2. Unmatched junction bases numbered 7, after V lost 4 bases and J lost 0 bases. The CDR3 spans 18 residues. Germline V gene lookup returns CDR1 KGHDR and CDR2 SFDVKD. CDR3 sequence: CATSEASGGKSSYNEQFF. Written as DNA, the CDR3 is TGTGCCACCAGTGAGGCTAGCGGGGGGAAGAGCTCCTACAATGAGCAGTTCTTC.

The genes are TRBV4-3 and TRBJ1-1; TRBD1 might be the D (5 bases). V lost 5 bases and J lost 0, with 10 bases in between. The CDR3 consists of 14 residues. Germline CDR1 reads LGHNA; CDR2 reads YSLEER. The DNA of the CDR3 is TGCGCCAGCAGCGCACAGGTAATGAACACTGAAGCTTTCTTT. Its translation is CASSAQVMNTEAFF.

The genes are TRBV6-1 and TRBJ1-2; D remains ambiguous. This CDR3 spans 14 amino acids. The germline CDR1 and CDR2 sequences are MNHNS and SASEGT. V dropped 3 bases and J dropped 4 bases, with 12 bases sitting between them. CDR3 in amino acids: CASSDHVKAYGYTF. CDR3 coding DNA: TGTGCCAGCAGTGATCACGTTAAGGCCTATGGCTACACCTTC.

The sample holds many counts of this clonotype. The J gene is TRBJ1-2, the V gene TRBV29-1; 7 bases line up with TRBD1. Germline values: CDR1 SQVTM, CDR2 ANQGSEA. V shed 7 bases and J 3 bases; nucleotides not matched to a gene: 8. The CDR3 contains 13 residues. CDR3 residues: CSGRDSHDYGYTF. CDR3 DNA: TGCAGCGGCCGGGACAGTCACGACTATGGCTACACCTTC.

This clonotype was recorded many times. The chain employs TRBV20-1 and TRBJ1-4; D gene unclear. Germline V gene lookup returns CDR1 DFQATT and CDR2 SNEGSKA (reference sequence). Trimming shortened V by 5 bases and J by 8 bases, and 15 bases separated the two germline ends. This CDR3 spans 13 amino acids. The CDR3 here is CSAPFREGEKLFF. Written as DNA, the CDR3 is TGCAGTGCTCCCTTTCGGGAGGGAGAAAAACTGTTTTTT.

The gene calls are TRBV19 and TRBJ2-7, with D possibly matching TRBD1 (6 bases). Trimming removed 3 bases at V and 3 bases at J, with 24 bases between. Germline V gene data show CDR1 as LNHDA and CDR2 as SQIVND (reference sequence). CDR3 size: 18 residues. CDR3 residues: CASSMATLGTPGNYEQYF. The CDR3, as DNA: TGTGCCAGTAGTATGGCAACTCTCGGGACACCGGGCAACTACGAGCAGTACTTC.

The genes are TRBV6-4 and TRBJ2-1, with 10 bases aligning to TRBD2. Germline CDR1 reads MRHNA; CDR2 reads SNTAGT. V lost 0 bases, J lost 6 bases, and 5 bases stayed unmatched. The CDR3 has 16 amino acids. Here the CDR3 reads CASSDSALAGVNEQFF. The CDR3 DNA follows: TGTGCCAGCAGTGACTCGGCCCTAGCGGGGGTCAATGAGCAGTTCTTC.

The CDR3 loop reads CATRRQGDYTEAFF. CDR3 bases: TGTGCCACCCGGCGACAGGGCGATTATACTGAAGCTTTCTTT. The chain combines TRBV6-1 with TRBJ1-1, with 7 bases lining up with TRBD1. Germline V CDR1 and CDR2: MNHNS, SASEGT. The CDR3 has 14 amino acids. V shed 10 bases and J 5 bases; nucleotides not matched to a gene: 13.

This clonotype was counted at least ten times. The rearrangement joins TRBV9 to TRBJ2-1; D assignment may be TRBD1 or TRBD2 (6 bases each). This CDR3 is built from 16 residues. CDR1 and CDR2 from the germline V gene are SGDLS and YYNGEE. Trimming shortened V by 0 bases and J by 5 bases, and 15 bases separated the two germline ends. For the CDR3, the DNA is TGTGCCAGCAGCGTAGCTGGGGGGCGTTTGGACAATGAGCAGTTCTTC. Protein product: CASSVAGGRLDNEQFF.

V usage is TRBV6-4 and J usage is TRBJ2-2; 12 bases line up with TRBD1. The CDR3 totals 20 residues. Germline V gene sequence: CDR1 MRHNA, CDR2 SNTAGT. The J segment lost 6 bases and the V segment lost 6 bases, leaving 20 bases of the junction unmatched. CDR3: CASSPTGTGGPYLIPGELFF. CDR3 DNA: TGTGCCAGCAGCCCAACCGGGACAGGGGGCCCCTACCTGATCCCCGGGGAGCTGTTTTTT.

This clonotype was seen more than once but under ten times. This chain connects TRBV9 to TRBJ1-2; no clear D. The CDR3 contains 13 residues. V shed 1 base and J shed 4 bases, with 8 bases lying between them. Germline V CDR1 and CDR2: SGDLS, YYNGEE. Written as DNA, the CDR3 is TGTGCCAGCAGCGTATCTAACAGCTATGGCTACACCTTC. Protein: CASSVSNSYGYTF.

This chain joins TRBV14 and TRBJ1-1; 10 positions match TRBD1. Germline CDR1 reads SGHDN; CDR2 reads FVKESK. The CDR3 covers 15 residues. V shed 4 bases, J shed 11 bases, and the junction held 13 bases outside the gene matches. The CDR3 region has the DNA TGTGCCAGCAGCCGGGGGGGACAGGGGCTTTTTTGGGCTTTCTTT. Its protein product is CASSRGGQGLFWAFF.

CDR3 nucleotides: TGTGCCAGCAGGACCGGGACCCTGAACACTGAAGCTTTCTTT. This codes for CASRTGTLNTEAFF. V and J are TRBV12-3 or TRBV12-4 and TRBJ1-1; D is possibly TRBD1 (5 bases). This CDR3 is 14 amino acids long. V lost 6 bases, J lost 0 bases, and 11 bases lay in between.

This clonotype has more than one count but fewer than ten. The chain links TRBV12-3 or TRBV12-4 to TRBJ1-5, with 9 positions matching TRBD1. J gave up 5 bases and V 6 bases, and 8 bases lay outside the gene matches. The CDR3 runs 15 residues. The CDR3 sequence is CASSGLTGGDQPQHF. The CDR3 nucleotides read TGTGCCAGCAGCGGATTAACAGGGGGCGATCAGCCCCAGCATTTT.

The CDR3 loop reads CATSRRAGAKETQYF. The CDR3 DNA reads TGTGCCACCAGCAGGCGAGCGGGGGCGAAAGAGACCCAGTACTTC. V gene TRBV15 combines with J gene TRBJ2-5; TRBD2 agrees at 8 bases. Germline trimming cut 3 bases from V and 3 bases from J; bases unmatched to any gene: 6. Looked up from germline, CDR1 is LNHNV and CDR2 is YYDKDF (reference sequence). The CDR3 length is 15 residues.

This sequence joins TRBV10-2 and TRBJ2-5; the match to TRBD2 covers 7 bases. Germline CDR1 is WSHSY and CDR2 is SAAADI. The trim removed 7 bases at V and 5 bases at J, leaving 13 bases unmatched. This CDR3 is built from 15 residues. The CDR3 coding sequence is TGCGCCAGCACCCGGTCGGGGGGATCGGGGGAGACCCAGTACTTC. It encodes CASTRSGGSGETQYF.

This clonotype was recorded at least ten times. The chain has TRBV7-8 and TRBJ2-7, with 9 bases lining up with TRBD1. The CDR3 runs 14 residues. J gave up 3 bases and V 1 base, and 1 base lay outside the gene matches. The V gene's germline CDR1 is SGHVS and CDR2 FQNEAQ. The CDR3 coding sequence is TGTGCCAGCAGCTTAGAGACAGGGGGCTACGAGCAGTACTTC. It codes for CASSLETGGYEQYF.

The genes are TRBV2 and TRBJ1-1; the D is unclear. The CDR3 sequence is 14 residues long. V lost 3 bases to trimming and J lost 2 bases, with 10 bases between them. Germline values: CDR1 SNHLY, CDR2 FYNNEI. In DNA form, the CDR3 reads TGTGCCAGCAGTGAGGGCAGCAAAAACACTGAAGCTTTCTTT. Protein: CASSEGSKNTEAFF.

In this sample, this clonotype turned up a few times. V usage is TRBV2 and J usage is TRBJ1-4; perhaps TRBD1 as D (5 bases). In germline, CDR1 is SNHLY, CDR2 FYNNEI. V lost 6 bases, J lost 0 bases, and 11 bases lay in between. This CDR3 comprises 15 residues. CDR3 sequence: CASRRDSATNEKLFF. Here the CDR3 DNA reads TGTGCCAGCAGACGCGACAGTGCAACTAATGAAAAACTGTTTTTT.

With regard to this clonotype: This CDR3 fails to terminate in the conserved phenylalanine or tryptophan, so it likely reflects a read error. The genes are TRBV3-1 and TRBJ1-2; no reliable D call. V was cut by 4 bases and J by 3 bases, with 15 bases left in between. The CDR3 sequence is 15 residues long. Germline loops: CDR1 LGHDT, CDR2 YNNKEL (reference sequence). The CDR3 protein is CASSPPLLLYYGYTY. As DNA, the CDR3 is TGTGCCAGCAGCCCACCCTTGCTACTCTACTATGGCTACACCTAC.

V is TRBV28 and J is TRBJ1-6; D not certain. This CDR3 has 11 residues. Germline V lookup: CDR1 MDHEN, CDR2 SYDVKM. Deletions cut 8 bases from V and 14 bases from J, with 13 bases between. The CDR3 DNA reads TGTGCCAGCCAAGAGAAGGCGACCCTCCACTTT. Translated: CASQEKATLHF.